This T cell receptor beta chain was retrieved from a study of beta chain features in type 1 diabetes. Expressed TCRB transcripts were sequenced because the isolated RNA had all been reverse transcribed beforehand. The assay was immunoSEQ multiplex PCR, and TCRdb's table has in-frame clones only and misses some. The sample has about 110,000 clones; 40% are singletons. It was via CD45RO/CCR7/CD25/CD127/CD95/CD27 that CD4+ naive, central memory, regulatory and stem cell-like memory cells were sorted. In the case of this clone: What it binds is unknown. One end of the junction varies from germline; a read error may be responsible.

Study-level results: Amplification by PCR could prefer shorter templates, with the same effect in patients and controls. Insertions at VDJ junctions were less frequent in type 1 diabetes patients. These patients also deleted more nucleotides at the same junctions. TCRB CDR3 length was moderately but significantly reduced in all four CD4+ subsets of Type 1 diabetes patients.

The sequence came from a woman between 18 and 30 years old in good health. Sequencing was performed on stem cell memory CD4+ T cells from blood.

The CDR3 nucleotides are TGTGCCAGCAGCTCCCCCGGTAGCAAGCATTACTTC. It is translated as CASSSPGSKHYF. V usage is TRBV7-9 and J usage is TRBJ2-7; D not certain. The CDR3 extends over 12 amino acids. From germline, CDR1 is SEHNR and CDR2 FQNEAQ (reference sequence).